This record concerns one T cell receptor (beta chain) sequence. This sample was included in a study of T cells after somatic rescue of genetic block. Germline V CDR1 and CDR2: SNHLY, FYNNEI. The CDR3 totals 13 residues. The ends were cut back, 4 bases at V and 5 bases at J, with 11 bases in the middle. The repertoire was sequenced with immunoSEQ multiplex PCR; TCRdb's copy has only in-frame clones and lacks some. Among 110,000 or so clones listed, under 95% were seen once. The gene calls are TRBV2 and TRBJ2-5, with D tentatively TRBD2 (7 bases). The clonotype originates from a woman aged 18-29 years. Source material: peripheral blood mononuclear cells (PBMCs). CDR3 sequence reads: CASSVGGVETQYF. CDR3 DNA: TGTGCCAGCAGTGTAGGGGGGGTTGAGACCCAGTACTTC.